This T cell receptor beta chain was documented in a study of T cell repertoires in cytomegalovirus infection. Study background: Based on public TCR beta signatures, there were indications of CMV infection and of a matching HLA type. Whole-study results and caveats: HLA-C-restricted CMV clonotypes gave the most frequent clonotype in two of eight donors.

Unmatched junction bases numbered 6, after V lost 1 base and J lost 3 bases. The length of the CDR3 is 15 residues. Germline loops: CDR1 MGHRA, CDR2 YSYEKL. This clonotype was detected many times. Its antigen is unknown. TCRdb itself ran the reads through MiXCR, one entry per CDR3 protein. The sample shows 900,000 to 950,000 distinct CDR3 sequences, around a third of them seen only once. This clonotype was obtained from a human donor in good health (CMV status not recorded). Some clones in this sample may be carry-over from other donors' samples. The chain joins TRBV4-1 to TRBJ2-7, with 7 bases aligning to TRBD1. The sample in question was cultured CD8+ T cells from PBMCs, obtained from culture after CMV antigen stimulation. CDR3: CASSQGVRDSYEQYV. The CDR3, as DNA: TGCGCCAGCAGCCAAGGGGTCCGGGACAGCTACGAGCAGTACGTC.